This T cell receptor (beta chain) was recorded in a study of T-cell memory formation after mild COVID-19. CDR1 is SGHRS and CDR2 is YFSETQ in the germline V gene. The CDR3 extends over 15 amino acids. V trimming: 4 bases; J trimming: 9 bases; junction bases outside the gene matches: 4. TCRdb re-called the 5' RACE reads through MiXCR, storing one row per CDR3 protein. Of approximately 250,000 distinct CDR3 sequences listed, roughly a sixth are singletons. The chain links TRBV5-1 to TRBJ2-1; the match to TRBD2 covers 16 bases. The sequence was obtained from a man in his late teens or twenties who had mild COVID-19 (a few samples of this study predate the infection). Cell type and time point are not known. Material for sequencing was PBMCs or a T cell subset sorted from them (not recorded which). This chain's CDR3 is CASSPGLAGGLEQFF. In nucleotides, the CDR3 is TGCGCCAGCAGCCCGGGACTAGCGGGGGGGCTTGAGCAGTTCTTC.